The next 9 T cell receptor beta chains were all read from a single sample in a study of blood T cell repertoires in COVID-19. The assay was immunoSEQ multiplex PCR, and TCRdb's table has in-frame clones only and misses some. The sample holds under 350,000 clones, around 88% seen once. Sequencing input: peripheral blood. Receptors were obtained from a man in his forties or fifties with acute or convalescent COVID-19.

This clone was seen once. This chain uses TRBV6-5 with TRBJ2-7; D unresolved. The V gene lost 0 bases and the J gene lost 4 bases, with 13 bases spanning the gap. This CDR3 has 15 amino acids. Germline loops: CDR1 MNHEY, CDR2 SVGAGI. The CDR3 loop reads CASSYSNAFLYEQYF. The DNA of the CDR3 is TGTGCCAGCAGTTACTCGAATGCGTTTCTGTACGAGCAGTACTTC.

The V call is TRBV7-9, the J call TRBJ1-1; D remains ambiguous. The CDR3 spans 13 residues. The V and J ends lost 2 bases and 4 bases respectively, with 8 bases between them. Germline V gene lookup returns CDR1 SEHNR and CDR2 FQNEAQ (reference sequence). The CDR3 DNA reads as TGTGCCAGCAGCTTATCGTACAGCACTGAAGCTTTCTTT. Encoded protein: CASSLSYSTEAFF.

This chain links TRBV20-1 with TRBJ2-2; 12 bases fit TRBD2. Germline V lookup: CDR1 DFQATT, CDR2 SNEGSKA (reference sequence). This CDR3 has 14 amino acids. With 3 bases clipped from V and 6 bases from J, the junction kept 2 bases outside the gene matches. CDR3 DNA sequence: TGCAGTGCTAGTCTAGCGGGGGGGCCCGGGGAGCTGTTTTTT. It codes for CSASLAGGPGELFF.

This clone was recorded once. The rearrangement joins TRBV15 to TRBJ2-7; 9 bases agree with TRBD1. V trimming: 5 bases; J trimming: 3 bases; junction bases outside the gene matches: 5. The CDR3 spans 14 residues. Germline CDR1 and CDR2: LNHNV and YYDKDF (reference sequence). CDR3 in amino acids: CATSRPGQGYEQYF. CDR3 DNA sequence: TGTGCCACCAGCCGCCCGGGACAGGGCTACGAGCAGTACTTC.

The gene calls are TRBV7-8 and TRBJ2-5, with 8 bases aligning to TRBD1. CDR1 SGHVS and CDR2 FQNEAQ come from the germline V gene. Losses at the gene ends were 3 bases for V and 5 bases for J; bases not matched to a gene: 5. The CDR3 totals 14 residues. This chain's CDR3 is CASSFSRGHETQYF. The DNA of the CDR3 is TGTGCCAGCAGCTTTTCCAGGGGGCACGAGACCCAGTACTTC.

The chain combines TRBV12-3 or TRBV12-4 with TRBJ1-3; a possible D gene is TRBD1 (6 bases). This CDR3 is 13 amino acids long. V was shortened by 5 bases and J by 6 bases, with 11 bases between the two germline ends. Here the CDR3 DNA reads TGTGCCAGCAGTCGGGACACTGCAAACACCATATATTTT. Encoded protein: CASSRDTANTIYF.

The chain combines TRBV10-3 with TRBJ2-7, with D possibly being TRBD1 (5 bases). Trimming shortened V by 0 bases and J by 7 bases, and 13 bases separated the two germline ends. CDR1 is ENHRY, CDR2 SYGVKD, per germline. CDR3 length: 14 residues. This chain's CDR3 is CAISESRTKVEQYF. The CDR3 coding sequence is TGTGCCATCAGTGAGTCGAGGACAAAAGTTGAGCAGTACTTC.

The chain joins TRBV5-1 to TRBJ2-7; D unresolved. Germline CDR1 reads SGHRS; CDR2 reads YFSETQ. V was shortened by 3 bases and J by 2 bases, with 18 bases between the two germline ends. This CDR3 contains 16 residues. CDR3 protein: CASSSGDESFAYEQYF. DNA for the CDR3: TGCGCCAGCAGCTCGGGTGACGAGAGCTTCGCCTACGAGCAGTACTTC.

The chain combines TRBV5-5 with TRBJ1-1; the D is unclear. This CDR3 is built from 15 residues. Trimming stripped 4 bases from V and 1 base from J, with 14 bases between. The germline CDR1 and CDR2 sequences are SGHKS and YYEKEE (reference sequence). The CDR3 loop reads CASSRRVGTNTEAFF. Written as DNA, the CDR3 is TGTGCCAGCAGCCGGAGGGTAGGAACGAACACTGAAGCTTTCTTT.